One and the same sample provided the 14 T cell receptor beta chains below, sequenced in a study of blood T cell repertoires in COVID-19. Sequencing was performed with immunoSEQ multiplex PCR; in TCRdb, only in-frame clones are kept and a portion is missing. The sample gives 200,000 to 300,000 clones, 70% to 85% of which show up once; more than 8% is in the top ten. Source material: peripheral blood. The receptors were sampled from a woman of 80 years or more with acute or convalescent COVID-19.

The V and J genes are TRBV7-9 and TRBJ1-2; 10 bases agree with TRBD1. The CDR3 length is 19 residues. Per the germline V gene, CDR1 is SEHNR and CDR2 is FQNEAQ (reference sequence). The junction had 17 bases not matched to a gene; V was cut back by 5 bases and J by 2 bases. Here the CDR3 DNA reads TGTGCCAGCAGCCCCCTCCCCGGACAGGGGGACCGTTCAAACTATGGCTACACCTTC. Translating it yields CASSPLPGQGDRSNYGYTF.

This rearrangement joins TRBV27 to TRBJ2-1, with 8 bases matching TRBD1. V lost 2 bases and J lost 4; bases outside the gene matches: 4. This CDR3 has 15 residues. Germline assignment: CDR1 MNHEY and CDR2 SMNVEV (reference sequence). The chain's CDR3 is CASSLGTGGYNEQFF. CDR3 nucleotide sequence: TGTGCCAGCAGTTTAGGGACAGGAGGGTACAATGAGCAGTTCTTC.

The chain couples TRBV5-4 to TRBJ1-1, with D possibly TRBD1 on 6 matching bases. The germline gives CDR1 SGHNT, CDR2 YYREEE (reference sequence). The V end lost 5 bases, the J end lost 3 bases, and 17 bases lay between the germline ends. There are 15 residues in the CDR3. CDR3 nucleotides: TGTGCCAGCAGTCCACAGGGTACCGGCGACACTGAAGCTTTCTTT. This translates into CASSPQGTGDTEAFF.

The chain is built from TRBV2 and TRBJ1-2, with 7 bases matching TRBD1. The V gene end was trimmed by 3 bases and the J gene end by 7 bases; junction bases not matched to a gene: 5. The CDR3 covers 13 residues. In germline, CDR1 is SNHLY, CDR2 FYNNEI. The CDR3 DNA is TGTGCCAGCAGTGACAGGGGGGTCGGTGGCTACACCTTC. It is translated as CASSDRGVGGYTF.

V and J are TRBV28 and TRBJ2-5, with 9 bases that match TRBD2. There are 15 residues in the CDR3. Trimming removed 6 bases from V and 5 bases from J; junction bases left unmatched: 10. Germline V gene sequence: CDR1 MDHEN, CDR2 SYDVKM. This CDR3 is CASSPSGGPPETQYF. The CDR3 DNA is TGTGCCAGCAGCCCAAGCGGGGGGCCTCCGGAGACCCAGTACTTC. The variable domain in full, with the rest retrieved from reference TRBV28 and TRBJ2-5, is DVKVTQSSRYLVKRTGEKVFLECVQDMDHENMFWYRQDPGLGLRLIYFSYDVKMKEKGDIPEGYSVSREKKERFSLILESASTNQTSMYLCASSPSGGPPETQYFGPGTRLLVL.

V gene TRBV4-1 combines with J gene TRBJ2-5; D gene uncertain. Trimming took off 0 bases at V and 4 bases at J, with 6 bases between the two ends. Germline values: CDR1 MGHRA, CDR2 YSYEKL. This CDR3 is built from 13 residues. CDR3 sequence (DNA): TGCGCCAGCAGCCAAGAAAAGAGAGAGACCCAGTACTTC. Its protein product is CASSQEKRETQYF.

This chain uses TRBV18 with TRBJ2-3; possible D gene TRBD2, 6 bases. The CDR3 length is 13 residues. CDR1 is KGHSH, CDR2 LQKENI, per germline. V shed 5 bases and J shed 1 base, with 7 bases lying between them. In DNA form, the CDR3 reads TGTGCCAGCTCAGGAGGGGGCACAGATACGCAGTATTTT. This gives the protein CASSGGGTDTQYF.

V is TRBV6-5 and J is TRBJ1-1; D gene uncertain. CDR1 and CDR2 from the germline V gene are MNHEY and SVGAGI. CDR3 length: 13 residues. Trimming took 7 bases from V and 3 from J, leaving 12 bases between them. CDR3 residues: CASIFRGDTEAFF. CDR3 nucleotides: TGTGCCAGCATCTTTCGGGGTGACACTGAAGCTTTCTTT.

This clone has a handful of counts. V gene TRBV24-1 combines with J gene TRBJ2-2; 7 nucleotides align to TRBD1. Losses at the gene ends were 4 bases for V and 1 base for J; bases not matched to a gene: 5. CDR1 and CDR2 (germline): KGHDR, SFDVKD. The CDR3 contains 16 residues. CDR3 region: CATSESGTENTGELFF. CDR3 DNA: TGTGCCACCAGTGAATCCGGGACAGAGAACACCGGGGAGCTGTTTTTT.

This chain links TRBV2 with TRBJ1-4, with D tentatively TRBD1 (5 bases). Germline CDR1 and CDR2: SNHLY and FYNNEI. The CDR3 extends over 16 amino acids. Trimming left V 0 bases short and J 8 bases short, with 16 bases between. The CDR3 is CASSEAPAGLYEKLFF. The CDR3 region has the DNA TGTGCCAGCAGTGAAGCCCCTGCAGGGTTGTACGAAAAACTGTTTTTT.

V is TRBV15 and J is TRBJ2-1; D unclear. CDR1 LNHNV and CDR2 YYDKDF come from the germline V gene (reference sequence). The ends were cut back, 0 bases at V and 11 bases at J, with 14 bases in the middle. This CDR3 is 14 amino acids long. CDR3 sequence (DNA): TGTGCCACCAGCAGAGATCCCCCACATAATAAGCAGTTCTTC. Its protein is CATSRDPPHNKQFF. Complete variable domain (other parts from reference TRBV15 and TRBJ2-1): DAMVIQNPRYQVTQFGKPVTLSCSQTLNHNVMYWYQQKSSQAPKLLFHYYDKDFNNEADTPDNFQSRRPNTSFCFLDIRSPGLGDTAMYLCATSRDPPHNKQFFGPGTRLTVL.

This clone was detected a few times. The chain combines TRBV10-3 with TRBJ1-3; 12 bases agree with TRBD1. J lost 5 bases, V lost 4 bases, and 3 bases had no gene match. CDR3 size: 15 residues. Germline V lookup: CDR1 ENHRY, CDR2 SYGVKD. Here the CDR3 reads CAISGGTGGRNTIYF. The DNA of the CDR3 is TGTGCCATCAGTGGAGGGACAGGGGGCCGAAACACCATATATTTT.

The J gene is TRBJ2-7, the V gene TRBV5-1; TRBD1 is a possible D gene (5 bases). Trimming stripped 2 bases from V and 2 bases from J, with 11 bases between. Germline CDR1 reads SGHRS; CDR2 reads YFSETQ. The CDR3 totals 14 residues. The CDR3 protein is CASSFSGSPYEQYF. As DNA, the CDR3 is TGCGCCAGCAGCTTCTCAGGGTCGCCCTACGAGCAGTACTTC.

The chain recombines TRBV6-1 with TRBJ1-3; D is unclear. Trimming shortened V by 2 bases and J by 1 base, and 9 bases separated the two germline ends. CDR3 length: 15 amino acids. In germline, CDR1 is MNHNS, CDR2 SASEGT. CDR3 in amino acids: CASSESFRSGNTIYF. CDR3 coding DNA: TGTGCCAGCAGTGAAAGTTTCAGGTCTGGAAACACCATATATTTT.